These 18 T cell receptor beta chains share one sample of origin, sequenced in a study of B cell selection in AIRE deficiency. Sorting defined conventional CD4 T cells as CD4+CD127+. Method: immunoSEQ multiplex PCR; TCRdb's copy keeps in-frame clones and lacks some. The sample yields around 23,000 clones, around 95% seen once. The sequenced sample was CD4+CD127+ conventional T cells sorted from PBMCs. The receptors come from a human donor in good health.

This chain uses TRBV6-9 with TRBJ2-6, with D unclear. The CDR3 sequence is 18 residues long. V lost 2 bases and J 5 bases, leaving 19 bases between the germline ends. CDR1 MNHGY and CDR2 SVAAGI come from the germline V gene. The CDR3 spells CASSYPFLRQSRANVLTF. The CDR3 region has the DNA TGTGCCAGCAGTTATCCATTCTTACGACAAAGTCGGGCCAACGTCCTGACTTTC.

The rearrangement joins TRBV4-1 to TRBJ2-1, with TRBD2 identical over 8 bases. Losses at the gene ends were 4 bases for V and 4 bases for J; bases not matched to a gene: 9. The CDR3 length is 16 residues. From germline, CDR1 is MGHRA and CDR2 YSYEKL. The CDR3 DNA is TGCGCCAGCAGCCCCGGGGGGGGCAGGAAGTACAATGAGCAGTTCTTC. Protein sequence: CASSPGGGRKYNEQFF.

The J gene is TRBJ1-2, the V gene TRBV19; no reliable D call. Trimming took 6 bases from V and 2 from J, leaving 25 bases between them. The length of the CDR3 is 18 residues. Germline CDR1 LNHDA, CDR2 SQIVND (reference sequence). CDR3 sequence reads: CASSLIRAGSFSNYGYTF. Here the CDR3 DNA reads TGTGCCAGTAGCCTAATCCGGGCTGGGAGTTTTTCCAACTATGGCTACACCTTC.

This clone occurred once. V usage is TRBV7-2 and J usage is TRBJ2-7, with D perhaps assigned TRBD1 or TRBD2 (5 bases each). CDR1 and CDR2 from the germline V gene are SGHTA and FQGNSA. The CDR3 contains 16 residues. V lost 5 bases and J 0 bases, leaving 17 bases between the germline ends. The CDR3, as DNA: TGTGCCAGCAGCCAAGGGACCCCAATTAGCTCCTACGAGCAGTACTTC. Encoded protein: CASSQGTPISSYEQYF.

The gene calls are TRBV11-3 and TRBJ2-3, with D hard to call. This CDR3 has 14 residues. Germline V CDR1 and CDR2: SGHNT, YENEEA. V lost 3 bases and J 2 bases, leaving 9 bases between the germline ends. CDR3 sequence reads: CASSLGSITDTQYF. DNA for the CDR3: TGTGCCAGCAGCTTGGGATCGATCACAGATACGCAGTATTTT.

The CDR3 loop reads CASSLRLAGVSTDTQYF. CDR3 nucleotides: TGTGCCAGCAGCTTACGATTAGCGGGGGTAAGCACAGATACGCAGTATTTT. This chain links TRBV11-3 with TRBJ2-3; 9 bases line up with TRBD2. Per germline, CDR1 SGHNT and CDR2 YENEEA. Trimming cost V 2 bases and J 0 bases; bases outside gene matches: 6. This CDR3 is built from 17 residues.

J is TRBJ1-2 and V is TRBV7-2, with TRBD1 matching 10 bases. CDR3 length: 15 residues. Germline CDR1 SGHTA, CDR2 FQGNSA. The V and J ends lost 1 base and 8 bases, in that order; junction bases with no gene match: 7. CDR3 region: CASSLDRDRGGGYTF. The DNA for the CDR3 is TGTGCCAGCAGCTTAGATAGGGACAGGGGTGGGGGCTACACCTTC.

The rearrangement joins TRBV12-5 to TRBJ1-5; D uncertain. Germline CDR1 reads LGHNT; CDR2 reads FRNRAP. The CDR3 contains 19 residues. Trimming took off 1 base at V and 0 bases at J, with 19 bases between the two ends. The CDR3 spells CASGLGPGVSLHSNQPQHF. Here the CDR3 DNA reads TGTGCTAGTGGTTTGGGGCCGGGCGTCAGCTTGCATAGCAATCAGCCCCAGCATTTT. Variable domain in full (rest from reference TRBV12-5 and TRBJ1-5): DARVTQTPRHKVTEMGQEVTMRCQPILGHNTVFWYRQTMMQGLELLAYFRNRAPLDDSGMPKDRFSAEMPDATLATLKIQPSEPRDSAVYFCASGLGPGVSLHSNQPQHFGDGTRLSIL.

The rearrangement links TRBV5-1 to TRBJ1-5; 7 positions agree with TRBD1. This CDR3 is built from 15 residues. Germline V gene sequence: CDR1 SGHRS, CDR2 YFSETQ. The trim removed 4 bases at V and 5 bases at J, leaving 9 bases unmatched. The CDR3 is CASSPGQASDQPQHF. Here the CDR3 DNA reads TGCGCCAGCAGCCCCGGACAGGCATCCGATCAGCCCCAGCATTTT. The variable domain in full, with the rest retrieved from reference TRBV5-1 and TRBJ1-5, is KAGVTQTPRYLIKTRGQQVTLSCSPISGHRSVSWYQQTPGQGLQFLFEYFSETQRNKGNFPGRFSGRQFSNSRSEMNVSTLELGDSALYLCASSPGQASDQPQHFGDGTRLSIL.

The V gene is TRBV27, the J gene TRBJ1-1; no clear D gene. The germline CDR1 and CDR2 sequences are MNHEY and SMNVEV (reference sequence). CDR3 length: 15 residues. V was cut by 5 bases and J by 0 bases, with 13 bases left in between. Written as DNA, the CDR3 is TGTGCCAGCAGTGCCTCAGCATTCATGAACACTGAAGCTTTCTTT. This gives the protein CASSASAFMNTEAFF.

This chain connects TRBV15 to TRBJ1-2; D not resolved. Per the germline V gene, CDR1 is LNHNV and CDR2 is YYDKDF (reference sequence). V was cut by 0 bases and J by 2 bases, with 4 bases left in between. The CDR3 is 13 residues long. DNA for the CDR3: TGTGCCACCAGCAGAGATTTAAACTATGGCTACACCTTC. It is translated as CATSRDLNYGYTF.

The CDR3 region is CASSARQGNYGYTF. The CDR3 coding sequence is TGTGCCAGCAGTGCACGACAGGGCAACTATGGCTACACCTTC. The chain has TRBV25-1 and TRBJ1-2; TRBD1 agrees at 7 bases. V shed 4 bases, J shed 2 bases, and the junction held 4 bases outside the gene matches. Per germline, CDR1 MGHDK and CDR2 SYGVNS. The CDR3 contains 14 residues.

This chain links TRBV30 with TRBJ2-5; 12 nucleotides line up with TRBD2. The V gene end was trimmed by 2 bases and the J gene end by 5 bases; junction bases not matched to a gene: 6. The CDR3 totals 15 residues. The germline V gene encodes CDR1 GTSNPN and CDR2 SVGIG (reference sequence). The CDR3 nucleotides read TGTGCCTGGAGTAGGGGGGGACTAGCGGGCGAGACCCAGTACTTC. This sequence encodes CAWSRGGLAGETQYF.

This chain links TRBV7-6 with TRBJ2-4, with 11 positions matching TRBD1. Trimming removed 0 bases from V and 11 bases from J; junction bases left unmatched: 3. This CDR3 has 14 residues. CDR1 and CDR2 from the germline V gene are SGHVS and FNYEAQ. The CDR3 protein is CASSLAGQGDVQYF. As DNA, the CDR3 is TGTGCCAGCAGCTTAGCGGGACAGGGGGATGTTCAGTACTTC.

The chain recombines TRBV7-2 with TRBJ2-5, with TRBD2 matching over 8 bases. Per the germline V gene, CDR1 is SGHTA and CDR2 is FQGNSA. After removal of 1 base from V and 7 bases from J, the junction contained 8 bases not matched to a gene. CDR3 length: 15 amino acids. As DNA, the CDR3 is TGTGCCAGCAGCTTAGAGGGGACTAGTGCGGGGACCCAGTACTTC. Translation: CASSLEGTSAGTQYF. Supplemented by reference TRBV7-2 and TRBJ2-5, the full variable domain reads GAGVSQSPSNKVTEKGKDVELRCDPISGHTALYWYRQSLGQGLEFLIYFQGNSAPDKSGLPSDRFSAERTGGSVSTLTIQRTQQEDSAVYLCASSLEGTSAGTQYFGPGTRLLVL.

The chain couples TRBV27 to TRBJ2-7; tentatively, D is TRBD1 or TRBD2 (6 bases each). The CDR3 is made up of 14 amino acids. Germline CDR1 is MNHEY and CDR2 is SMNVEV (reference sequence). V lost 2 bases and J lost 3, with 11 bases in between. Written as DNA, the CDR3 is TGTGCCAGCAGTTTAGGAGGGGGTAACTACGAGCAGTACTTC. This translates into CASSLGGGNYEQYF.

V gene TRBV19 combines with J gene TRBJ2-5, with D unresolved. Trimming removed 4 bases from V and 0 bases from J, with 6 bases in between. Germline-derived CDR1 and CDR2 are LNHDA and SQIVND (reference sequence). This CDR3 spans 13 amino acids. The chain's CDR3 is CASSKVNQETQYF. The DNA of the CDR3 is TGTGCCAGTAGTAAGGTCAACCAAGAGACCCAGTACTTC. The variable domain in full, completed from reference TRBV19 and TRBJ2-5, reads DGGITQSPKYLFRKEGQNVTLSCEQNLNHDAMYWYRQDPGQGLRLIYYSQIVNDFQKGDIAEGYSVSREKKESFPLTVTSAQKNPTAFYLCASSKVNQETQYFGPGTRLLVL.

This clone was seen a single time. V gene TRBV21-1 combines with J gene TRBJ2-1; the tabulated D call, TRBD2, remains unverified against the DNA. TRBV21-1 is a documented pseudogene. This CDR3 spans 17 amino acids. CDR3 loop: CASSPRSSGGGYNEQFF. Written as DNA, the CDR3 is TGTGCCAGCAGCCCCCGGAGTAGCGGGGGAGGGTACAATGAGCAGTTCTTC.